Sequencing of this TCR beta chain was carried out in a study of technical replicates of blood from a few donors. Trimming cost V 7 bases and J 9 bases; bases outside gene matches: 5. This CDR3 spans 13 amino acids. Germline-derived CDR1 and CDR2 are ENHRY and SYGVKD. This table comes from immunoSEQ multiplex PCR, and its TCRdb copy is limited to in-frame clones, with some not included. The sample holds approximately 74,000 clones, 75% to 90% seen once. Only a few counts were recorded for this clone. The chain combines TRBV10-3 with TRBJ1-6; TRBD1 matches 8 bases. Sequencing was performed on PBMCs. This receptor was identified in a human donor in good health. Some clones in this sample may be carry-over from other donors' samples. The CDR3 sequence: CAITPGGGSPLHF. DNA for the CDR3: TGTGCCATCACCCCAGGGGGCGGTTCACCCCTCCACTTT.